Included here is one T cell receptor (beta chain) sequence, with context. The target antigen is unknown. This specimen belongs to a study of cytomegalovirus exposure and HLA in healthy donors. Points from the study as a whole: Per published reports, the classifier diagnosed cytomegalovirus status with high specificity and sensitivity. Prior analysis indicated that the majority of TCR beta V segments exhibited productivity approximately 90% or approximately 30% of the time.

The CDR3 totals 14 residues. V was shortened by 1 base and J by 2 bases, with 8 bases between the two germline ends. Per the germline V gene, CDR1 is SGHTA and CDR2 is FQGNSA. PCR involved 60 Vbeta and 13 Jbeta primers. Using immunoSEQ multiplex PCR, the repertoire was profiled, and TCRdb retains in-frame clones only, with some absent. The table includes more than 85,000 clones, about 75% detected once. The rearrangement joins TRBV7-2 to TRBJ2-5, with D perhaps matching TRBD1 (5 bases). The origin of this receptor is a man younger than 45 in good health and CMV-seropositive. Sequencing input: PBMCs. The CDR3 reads CASSLGGLQETQYF. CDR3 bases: TGTGCCAGCAGCTTAGGGGGCTTACAAGAGACCCAGTACTTC.